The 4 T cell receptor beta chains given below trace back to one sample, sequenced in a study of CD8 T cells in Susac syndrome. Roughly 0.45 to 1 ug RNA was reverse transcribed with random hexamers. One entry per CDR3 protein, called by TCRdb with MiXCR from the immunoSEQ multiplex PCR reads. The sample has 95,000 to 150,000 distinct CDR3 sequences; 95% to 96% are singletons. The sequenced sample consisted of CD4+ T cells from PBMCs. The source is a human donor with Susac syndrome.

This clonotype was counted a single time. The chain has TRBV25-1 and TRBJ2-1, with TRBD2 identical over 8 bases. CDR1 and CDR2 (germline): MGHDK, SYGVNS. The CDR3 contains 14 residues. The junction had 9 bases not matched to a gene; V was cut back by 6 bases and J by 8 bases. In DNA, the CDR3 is TGTGCCAGCAGCACTAGCGGCCCGGTTCATGAGCAGTTCTTC. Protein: CASSTSGPVHEQFF.

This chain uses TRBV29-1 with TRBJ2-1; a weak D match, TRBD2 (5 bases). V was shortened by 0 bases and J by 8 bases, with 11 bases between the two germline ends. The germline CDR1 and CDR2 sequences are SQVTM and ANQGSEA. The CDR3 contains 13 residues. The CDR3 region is CSVEDPAGYEQFF. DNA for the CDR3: TGCAGCGTTGAAGATCCTGCGGGTTATGAGCAGTTCTTC.

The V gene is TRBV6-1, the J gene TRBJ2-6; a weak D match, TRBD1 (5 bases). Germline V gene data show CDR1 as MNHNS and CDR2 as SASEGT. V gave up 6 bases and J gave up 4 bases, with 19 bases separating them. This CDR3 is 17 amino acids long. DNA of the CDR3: TGTGCCAGCAGCTTCTTGCTAGGGGCAGCAGGGGCCAACGTCCTGACTTTC. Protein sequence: CASSFLLGAAGANVLTF.

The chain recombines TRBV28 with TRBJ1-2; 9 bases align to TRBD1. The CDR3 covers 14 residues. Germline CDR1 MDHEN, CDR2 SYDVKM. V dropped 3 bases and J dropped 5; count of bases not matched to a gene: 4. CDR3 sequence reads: CASSFGQGRYGYTF. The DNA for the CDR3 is TGTGCCAGCAGTTTTGGACAGGGGAGGTATGGCTACACCTTC.